A single sample gave rise to the 27 T cell receptor beta chains below, sequenced in a study of cytomegalovirus exposure and HLA in healthy donors. With 60 Vbeta and 13 Jbeta primers, the PCR was carried out. Clones were read by immunoSEQ multiplex PCR, and TCRdb kept only the in-frame ones, dropping some. The table lists some 150,000 clones, with 2.2% in the top ten. The sequencing sample was made of PBMCs. These receptors came from a woman between 18 and 30 years old in good health and CMV-seronegative.

The chain couples TRBV10-3 to TRBJ2-1, with D perhaps matching TRBD2 (6 bases). From germline, CDR1 is ENHRY and CDR2 SYGVKD. The V end lost 0 bases, the J end lost 0 bases, and 6 bases lay between the germline ends. The CDR3 is 15 residues long. The CDR3 DNA follows: TGTGCCATCAGTGAGTCGGGGGGCTCCTACAATGAGCAGTTCTTC. The encoded protein is CAISESGGSYNEQFF.

This chain connects TRBV9 to TRBJ2-7; tentatively, D is TRBD2 (7 bases). V shed 2 bases and J shed 3 bases, with 30 bases lying between them. Germline V gene sequence: CDR1 SGDLS, CDR2 YYNGEE. This CDR3 is 20 amino acids long. The CDR3 DNA is TGTGCCAGCAGCGTTAAACTCTTGGGGTCAGGGGCGGGAGTCAACTACGAGCAGTACTTC. Its translation: CASSVKLLGSGAGVNYEQYF.

The rearrangement links TRBV25-1 to TRBJ2-1, with D maybe TRBD2 (6 bases). This CDR3 has 16 residues. Trimming shortened V by 1 base and J by 4 bases, and 14 bases separated the two germline ends. The germline V gene has CDR1 MGHDK and CDR2 SYGVNS. The chain's CDR3 is CASSESGGSLYNEQFF. CDR3 coding DNA: TGTGCCAGCAGTGAATCAGGAGGGAGCCTATACAATGAGCAGTTCTTC. Full variable domain (remainder filled in from reference TRBV25-1 and TRBJ2-1): EADIYQTPRYLVIGTGKKITLECSQTMGHDKMYWYQQDPGMELHLIHYSYGVNSTEKGDLSSESTVSRIRTEHFPLTLESARPSHTSQYLCASSESGGSLYNEQFFGPGTRLTVL.

J is TRBJ2-2 and V is TRBV6-7; TRBD2 matches 12 bases. TRBV6-7 is assigned to the ORF class and has an uncertain function. The trim removed 6 bases at V and 5 bases at J, leaving 16 bases unmatched. CDR3 length: 19 amino acids. The CDR3 DNA reads TGTGCCAGCAGAAGACTAGCGGGAGTAATAAGGCCCCGGACCGGGGAGCTGTTTTTT. It encodes CASRRLAGVIRPRTGELFF.

The J gene is TRBJ1-5, the V gene TRBV6-6; no definite D call. Trimming removed 5 bases from V and 7 bases from J, with 9 bases in between. Germline V gene data show CDR1 as MNHNY and CDR2 as SVGAGI (reference sequence). The CDR3 is 12 amino acids. The CDR3 protein is CASSGGSQPQHF. The CDR3 nucleotides are TGTGCCAGCAGTGGAGGGTCGCAGCCCCAGCATTTT.

The V call is TRBV9, the J call TRBJ2-1; TRBD2 agrees at 13 bases. J was trimmed by 6 bases and V by 3 bases; bases with no gene match: 6. From germline, CDR1 is SGDLS and CDR2 YYNGEE. This CDR3 comprises 16 residues. The CDR3 nucleotides are TGTGCCAGCAGCGGAACTAGCGGGAGGGCCGCCAATGAGCAGTTCTTC. Protein sequence: CASSGTSGRAANEQFF.

The J gene is TRBJ2-7, the V gene TRBV27, with 10 bases lining up with TRBD2. Trimming cost V 5 bases and J 2 bases; bases outside gene matches: 6. The CDR3 spans 15 residues. CDR1 and CDR2 (germline): MNHEY, SMNVEV (reference sequence). The CDR3 protein is CASSHAGTSAYEQYF. Here the CDR3 DNA reads TGTGCCAGCAGTCACGCCGGGACTAGCGCCTACGAGCAGTACTTC.

This sequence joins TRBV6-5 and TRBJ1-4; no clear D. CDR3 length equals 15 residues. The germline CDR1 and CDR2 sequences are MNHEY and SVGAGI. Between the trimmed V and J ends, which lost 0 bases and 2 bases, there was a span of 7 bases. Here the CDR3 DNA reads TGTGCCAGCAGTTACTCGAGGTCGACTAATGAAAAACTGTTTTTT. This codes for CASSYSRSTNEKLFF.

The genes are TRBV6-7 and TRBJ2-5; 7 bases agree with TRBD2. TRBV6-7 is identified as an open reading frame with a role that is uncertain. V was pared by 6 bases and J by 3 bases, with 1 base of the junction left unmatched. The CDR3 sequence is 12 residues long. The CDR3 DNA sequence: TGTGCCAGCAGCACTAGCGAAGAGACCCAGTACTTC. Translating gives CASSTSEETQYF.

This chain connects TRBV29-1 to TRBJ1-1, with D possibly TRBD1 on 6 matching bases. V lost 5 bases and J 3 bases, leaving 10 bases between the germline ends. This CDR3 contains 12 residues. The germline gives CDR1 SQVTM, CDR2 ANQGSEA. The CDR3 is CSVKGGDTEAFF. CDR3 bases: TGCAGCGTTAAGGGGGGGGACACTGAAGCTTTCTTT.

The V gene is TRBV7-9, the J gene TRBJ1-3; 8 bases agree with TRBD1. The junction had 13 bases not matched to a gene; V was cut back by 0 bases and J by 3 bases. Germline loops: CDR1 SEHNR, CDR2 FQNEAQ (reference sequence). The CDR3 is 19 amino acids. The DNA for the CDR3 is TGTGCCAGCAGCTTAGCGTGGACAGGGAACGCCAGGGGTGGAAACACCATATATTTT. Translated, it gives CASSLAWTGNARGGNTIYF.

The gene calls are TRBV19 and TRBJ1-3; D is unclear. Trimming took 2 bases from V and 2 from J, leaving 7 bases between them. The CDR3 runs to 14 residues. CDR1 and CDR2 (germline): LNHDA, SQIVND (reference sequence). The CDR3 nucleotides are TGTGCCAGTAGTATATCGGGGACTGGAAACACCATATATTTT. Its protein is CASSISGTGNTIYF. The complete variable domain, with remaining parts taken from reference TRBV19 and TRBJ1-3, reads DGGITQSPKYLFRKEGQNVTLSCEQNLNHDAMYWYRQDPGQGLRLIYYSQIVNDFQKGDIAEGYSVSREKKESFPLTVTSAQKNPTAFYLCASSISGTGNTIYFGEGSWLTVV.

The chain combines TRBV27 with TRBJ2-7; maybe TRBD2 (5 bases). Germline V gives CDR1 MNHEY, CDR2 SMNVEV (reference sequence). V was pared by 4 bases and J by 5 bases, with 12 bases between. The CDR3 totals 13 residues. In nucleotides, the CDR3 is TGTGCCAGCAGTTGGAGACCGAGGGACGAGCAGTACTTC. This sequence encodes CASSWRPRDEQYF.

The J gene is TRBJ2-1, the V gene TRBV11-3, with D uncertain. V was pared by 5 bases and J by 5 bases, with 4 bases between. This CDR3 has 11 amino acids. CDR1 is SGHNT, CDR2 YENEEA, per germline. CDR3 DNA sequence: TGTGCCAGCAGCCAAAACAATGAGCAGTTCTTC. Encoded protein: CASSQNNEQFF. Variable domain in full (rest from reference TRBV11-3 and TRBJ2-1): EAGVVQSPRYKIIEKKQPVAFWCNPISGHNTLYWYLQNLGQGPELLIRYENEEAVDDSQLPKDRFSAERLKGVDSTLKIQPAELGDSAVYLCASSQNNEQFFGPGTRLTVL.

Written as DNA, the CDR3 is TGTGCCAGCAGTTATTCGACTAGCTACGACTCATACGAGCAGTACTTC. Translation: CASSYSTSYDSYEQYF. The J gene is TRBJ2-7, the V gene TRBV6-5; 7 bases are a match to TRBD2. Looked up from germline, CDR1 is MNHEY and CDR2 is SVGAGI. V shed 3 bases, J shed 4 bases, and the junction held 12 bases outside the gene matches. CDR3 length: 16 residues.

The chain combines TRBV19 with TRBJ1-4, with unresolved D. V lost 0 bases, J lost 0 bases, and 20 bases lay in between. The CDR3 contains 20 residues. The V gene's germline CDR1 is LNHDA and CDR2 SQIVND (reference sequence). This chain's CDR3 is CASSIDWASAEVATNEKLFF. DNA for the CDR3: TGTGCCAGTAGTATAGATTGGGCGTCGGCAGAAGTAGCAACTAATGAAAAACTGTTTTTT.

V gene TRBV18 combines with J gene TRBJ2-7, with D unresolved. This CDR3 has 14 residues. In germline, CDR1 is KGHSH, CDR2 LQKENI. The V end was cut by 3 bases, the J end by 2 bases, with 11 bases between. The CDR3 region is CASSPKSLAYEQYF. For the CDR3, the DNA is TGTGCCAGCTCACCCAAAAGTTTAGCCTACGAGCAGTACTTC.

V is TRBV30 and J is TRBJ2-2; 7 nucleotides line up with TRBD2. The CDR3 is 13 residues long. Trimming cost V 1 base and J 6 bases; bases outside gene matches: 2. Germline V gene lookup returns CDR1 GTSNPN and CDR2 SVGIG (reference sequence). The CDR3 DNA reads TGTGCCTGGAGTGCAGGACTAGCCGGGGAGCTGTTTTTT. It translates to CAWSAGLAGELFF.

CDR3 sequence (DNA): TGCGCCAGCAGCCAAGAGGGGGTTGGAGGGGCGGGCGGCTACACCTTC. It is translated as CASSQEGVGGAGGYTF. V usage is TRBV4-3 and J usage is TRBJ1-2, with D tentatively TRBD1 (5 bases). CDR1 is LGHNA and CDR2 is YSLEER in the germline V gene. CDR3 length: 16 residues. Deletions cut 0 bases from V and 8 bases from J, with 19 bases between.

This chain links TRBV27 with TRBJ2-7; TRBD2 agrees at 8 bases. V gave up 6 bases and J gave up 6 bases; unmatched junction bases: 16. The CDR3 is made up of 16 amino acids. The V gene's germline CDR1 is MNHEY and CDR2 SMNVEV (reference sequence). CDR3 amino acids: CASRGGASGLVGEQYF. CDR3 nucleotide sequence: TGTGCCAGCAGAGGGGGGGCTAGCGGGTTAGTTGGCGAGCAGTACTTC.

A word on this clone: Sequence at one end of the junction differs from germline and may be a read error. This same CDR3 is encoded by further DNA sequences in the sample. The chain carries TRBV7-7 and TRBJ2-2; TRBD1 matches 7 bases. The germline CDR1 and CDR2 sequences are SSHAT and FNYEAQ (reference sequence). This CDR3 is built from 16 residues. DNA of the CDR3: TGTGCTAGCAGCCTGACAGGGCCCCCGAACACCGGGGAGCTGTTTTTT. Translation gives CASSLTGPPNTGELFF.

CDR3 sequence: CASSNIQGPYEQYF. CDR3 sequence (DNA): TGTGCCAGCAGCAACATACAGGGACCCTACGAGCAGTACTTC. This sequence joins TRBV7-2 and TRBJ2-7, with D perhaps TRBD1 (6 bases). Germline V gene data show CDR1 as SGHTA and CDR2 as FQGNSA. The CDR3 runs 14 residues. The V end lost 5 bases, the J end lost 2 bases, and 13 bases lay between the germline ends.

The V call is TRBV5-4, the J call TRBJ1-1, with D possibly matching TRBD1 (5 bases). Looked up from germline, CDR1 is SGHNT and CDR2 is YYREEE (reference sequence). The CDR3 sequence is 12 residues long. Trimming took off 3 bases at V and 5 bases at J, with 8 bases between the two ends. The CDR3 region is CASSSGLTEAFF. Here the CDR3 DNA reads TGTGCCAGCAGCTCAGGGTTAACTGAAGCTTTCTTT.

CDR3 DNA sequence: TGTGCCAGCAGCCTCATGAGGCGGGGCACAGATACGCAGTATTTT. This codes for CASSLMRRGTDTQYF. The chain couples TRBV2 to TRBJ2-3, with TRBD2 as a possible D gene (5 bases). The germline CDR1 and CDR2 sequences are SNHLY and FYNNEI. This CDR3 is built from 15 residues. V was clipped by 6 bases and J by 1 base, with 14 bases between them.

The rearrangement links TRBV9 to TRBJ2-3; the D gene is possibly TRBD2 (5 bases). V was trimmed by 3 bases and J by 5 bases, leaving 16 bases between them. CDR1 and CDR2 from the germline V gene are SGDLS and YYNGEE. This CDR3 has 15 amino acids. For the CDR3, the DNA is TGTGCCAGCAGCGGGCTAGCCGACTTTCGAGATACGCAGTATTTT. Residues: CASSGLADFRDTQYF.

This chain joins TRBV14 and TRBJ2-6, with 11 bases matching TRBD2. The V and J ends lost 4 bases and 0 bases, in that order; junction bases with no gene match: 8. The CDR3 spans 19 residues. Per the germline V gene, CDR1 is SGHDN and CDR2 is FVKESK. The CDR3, as DNA: TGTGCCAGCAGCCCATTTGGGACTAGCGGAATCTCTGGGGCCAACGTCCTGACTTTC. Translated, it gives CASSPFGTSGISGANVLTF.

The chain combines TRBV30 with TRBJ1-5; no clear D gene. This CDR3 has 13 amino acids. V dropped 0 bases and J dropped 5 bases, with 8 bases sitting between them. The V gene's germline CDR1 is GTSNPN and CDR2 SVGIG (reference sequence). For the CDR3, the DNA is TGTGCCTGGAGTGTTACAGACGATCAGCCCCAGCATTTT. This codes for CAWSVTDDQPQHF.